This section outlines one TCR beta chain sequence together with its context. The antigen it recognizes is unknown. No per-base quality is available; no much larger clone lies one base away. These data belong to a study of beta chain features in type 1 diabetes listed by TCRdb under 2018. Background for the entire study: Patients and healthy donors did not differ in mean age, gender distribution, total cell number or subset yield. A total of roughly 99 million sorted cells were examined across all samples, and the number of cells per subset was strongly correlated with RNA yield. In the study, recently diagnosed type 1 diabetes patients and matched healthy donors were compared on the TCRB repertoires of their sorted circulating CD4+ T cell subsets. Naive and central memory subsets were obtained from all 30 or so donors, but regulatory and stem cell-like memory subsets were isolated from only 8 patients and roughly 8 healthy donors.

Results the study describes overall, beyond this receptor: Shorter templates might be favored by PCR, yet because patient and control samples were amplified and corrected together, any such skew would affect both groups equally. In all four CD4+ subsets, TCRB CDR3 length was moderately but significantly shorter in type 1 diabetes patients. Because cDNA was sequenced instead of genomic DNA, highly expressing activated cells could be over-represented, though the groups showed no difference in activation or CD3 levels. At VDJ recombination sites, patients with type 1 diabetes made fewer insertions and deleted more nucleotides, a pattern implying thymic rearrangement abnormalities. The naive, central memory and regulatory TCRB repertoires appeared to resemble one another more closely among patients than among healthy donors. Because small numbers of individuals were included in the HLA sub-analyses, any influence of HLA type on TCRB rearrangement was left unresolved.

The entire isolated RNA was reverse transcribed using the High Capacity cDNA Reverse Transcription Kit, and thus expressed TCRB transcripts were sequenced. Deep immunoSEQ sequencing was performed on naive, central memory and regulatory T cell samples, with an average of approximately 4 million total reads per sample. After sorted cells were lysed in RLT buffer, RNA was extracted with DNase-treated RNeasy Micro or Mini kits, with the choice depending on cell number. Each cell subset was processed separately to prevent cross-contamination, with patient and healthy donor samples processed together. The immunoSEQ multiplex PCR was used to amplify TCRB sequences from cDNA, yielding 87-bp fragments that span the CDR3 region. Amplicons were sequenced on the Illumina HiSeq platform. From the authors' description of their analysis: PCR bias was computationally corrected using synthetic template baselines, reads within Hamming distance 2 were collapsed, and singletons that could not be merged were discarded. Reads were aligned against IMGT to assign V, D and J genes, CDR3 length and insertions or deletions at six rearrangement sites. Within each subset, clonotype counts were normalized to sorted cell number, after which true diversity and Gini coefficients were computed with the tcR R package. The overlap coefficient, calculated on TCRB nucleotide sequences, was used to measure repertoire sharing. Out-of-frame TCRB sequences from naive cells were analyzed to stand in for the pre-selection repertoire. The immuneACCESS repertoire file appears here via TCRdb, limited to in-frame rearrangements. These files lack a portion of the clones; in checked studies, under half of the deficit traces to unresolved V genes, and the cause of the others is not known. V, J and clone size reflect that table, while D and trimming were determined from the DNA. The sample data list hundreds of thousands of clones, and about an eighth of these were observed just once. In total, the top ten clones hold less than 0.025% of the sample.

A single peripheral blood draw of about 120 mL on average was collected from each donor into heparinised tubes. A BD FACSAria II and a panel including CD45RO, CCR7, CD25, CD127, CD95 and CD27 were used to sort naive, central memory, regulatory and stem cell-like memory CD4+ T cells. Purity was above 95% for every sorted population. Right away, PBMCs were isolated by Lymphoprep density gradient centrifugation and were stained directly, with no culture step. So that batch effects would be minimized, each experiment stained and sorted samples in pairs, pairing one healthy donor with one patient. The TCR was taken from a man between 18 and 29 years old with type 1 diabetes. The specimen was naive CD4+ T cells from blood. The cell subset or site label of this sample denotes: true naive CD4+ T cells.

The CDR3 in this case is CANGGGSYEQYF. Here is the DNA: TGTGCCAACGGGGGGGGCTCCTACGAGCAGTACTTC. The sequence links TRBV10-3 to TRBJ2-7; 8 nucleotides in the junction match TRBD2. The CDR3 numbers 12 residues from cysteine through phenylalanine. Only CDR3 DNA is held: 36 bases, read in frame from base 1. Sequences ENHRY (CDR1) and SYGVKD (CDR2) are obtained from the germline V gene. V has 10 bases trimmed and J has 0 bases trimmed; junction bases matching no gene number 2.